This T cell receptor beta chain stems from a study of blood T cell repertoires in COVID-19. Study as a whole: Acute-phase and convalescent COVID-19 samples originated in the United States, Italy and Spain. Sample material is recorded as cDNA or gDNA derived from T cells, B-cell-depleted T cells, or PBMCs.

Enrollment of patients from Seattle took place during active infection, with longitudinal follow-up. This clone was detected only a few times. The CDR3 contains 14 residues. Trimming removed 6 bases at V and 3 bases at J, with 15 bases between. Per the germline V gene, CDR1 is MDHEN and CDR2 is SYDVKM. Per the original data handling: Amplifying reference gene primers gave estimates of nucleated cell counts. Sequencing used immunoSEQ multiplex PCR; TCRdb keeps in-frame clones, though not all of them. D and trimming were read from the DNA, whereas the V and J calls and clone size are those reported in that table. This sample has 80,000 to 100,000 clones, with over 65% found just once.

Sequenced input: peripheral blood. The chain combines TRBV28 with TRBJ2-7; D is perhaps TRBD1 (6 bases). This TCR derives from a man aged 65 to 85 with COVID-19, enrolled during active disease. This CDR3 reads CASRARGFLYEQYF. As DNA, the CDR3 is TGTGCCAGCAGGGCGAGGGGGTTTCTCTACGAGCAGTACTTC.